Included here is one TCR beta chain sequence, with context. Its antigen is not identified. 60 Vbeta and 13 Jbeta primers were used in PCR. Generated by immunoSEQ multiplex PCR, the TCRdb table keeps only in-frame clones and is missing some. The table shows 95,000 to 100,000 clones, with more than 70% occurring only once. The entry originates in a study of cytomegalovirus exposure and HLA in healthy donors. Overall study results and limits: Earlier findings revealed that most TCR beta V segments proved productive either about 87% or about 30% of the time.

The sample comprised PBMCs. This sequence originates from a man aged 25 to 40 in good health and CMV-seronegative.

The CDR3 sequence: CASRTGGLESPLHF. The CDR3 region has the DNA TGTGCCAGCAGAACGGGGGGGCTGGAATCACCCCTCCACTTT. This sequence joins TRBV7-9 and TRBJ1-6; tentatively, D is TRBD1 (6 bases). Germline V lookup: CDR1 SEHNR, CDR2 FQNEAQ (reference sequence). V dropped 6 bases and J dropped 10 bases, with 16 bases sitting between them. CDR3 size: 14 residues.